The 15 T cell receptor beta chains in this list originate from one sample, sequenced in a study of T cell changes during pregnancy in multiple sclerosis. Measured with immunoSEQ multiplex PCR; TCRdb has only the in-frame clones, and not every one. The profile shows some 93,000 clones, 85% to 95% of them singletons. This material consisted of peripheral blood, taken after pregnancy. These receptors originate from a female donor with multiple sclerosis, enrolled in a pregnancy study.

The J gene is TRBJ1-3, the V gene TRBV7-8; D gene ambiguous. The CDR3 has 16 residues. V lost 2 bases and J 0 bases, leaving 11 bases between the germline ends. Germline V CDR1 and CDR2: SGHVS, FQNEAQ. The CDR3 DNA follows: TGTGCCAGCAGCTTAAGCGGCAGTGACTCTGGAAACACCATATATTTT. Translation gives CASSLSGSDSGNTIYF.

The gene calls are TRBV5-1 and TRBJ2-5; D is ambiguous. Germline assignment: CDR1 SGHRS and CDR2 YFSETQ. There are 14 residues in the CDR3. Trimming pared 4 bases from V and 2 bases from J, leaving 12 bases between. The CDR3 DNA reads TGCGCCAGCAGCGGTCTAGATCCACAAGAGACCCAGTACTTC. Translating it yields CASSGLDPQETQYF.

For the CDR3, the DNA is TGTGCCAGTAGTATGACACGAGATAGCAATCAGCCCCAGCATTTT. Translation gives CASSMTRDSNQPQHF. The gene calls are TRBV19 and TRBJ1-5, with D uncertain. Trimming left V 3 bases short and J 0 bases short, with 9 bases between. The CDR3 runs 15 residues. CDR1 is LNHDA, CDR2 SQIVND, per germline (reference sequence).

This chain joins TRBV5-1 and TRBJ2-1, with 9 bases lining up with TRBD1. With V trimmed by 3 bases and J by 5 bases, 9 bases remained unmatched. Germline assignment: CDR1 SGHRS and CDR2 YFSETQ. This CDR3 contains 16 residues. This CDR3 reads CASSSLPGQGDNEQFF. DNA of the CDR3: TGCGCCAGCAGCTCCTTGCCGGGACAGGGAGACAATGAGCAGTTCTTC.

The V gene is TRBV7-2, the J gene TRBJ2-7; 7 bases agree with TRBD1. The V gene's germline CDR1 is SGHTA and CDR2 FQGNSA. The V segment lost 2 bases and the J segment 3 bases; nucleotides outside the gene matches: 4. This CDR3 contains 14 residues. The CDR3 DNA reads TGTGCCAGCAGCTTACAGGGGGATATCTACGAGCAGTACTTC. Encoded protein: CASSLQGDIYEQYF.

The chain joins TRBV6-4 to TRBJ2-1; TRBD2 is a possible D gene (5 bases). V was cut by 5 bases and J by 2 bases, with 13 bases left in between. Per the germline V gene, CDR1 is MRHNA and CDR2 is SNTAGT. This CDR3 comprises 15 residues. CDR3 nucleotides: TGTGCCAGCAGTCGCGAGGGTACCACCTACAATGAGCAGTTCTTC. Translating gives CASSREGTTYNEQFF.

The rearrangement joins TRBV7-9 to TRBJ2-7; 9 bases line up with TRBD1. Germline CDR1 and CDR2: SEHNR and FQNEAQ (reference sequence). The CDR3 loop spans 14 amino acids. V shed 8 bases and J 0 bases; nucleotides not matched to a gene: 5. The CDR3 coding sequence is TGTGCCAGCGGGGGGGACAGGGACTCCTACGAGCAGTACTTC. Amino acids: CASGGDRDSYEQYF.

The chain is built from TRBV30 and TRBJ1-3; 10 nucleotides align to TRBD1. J lost 0 bases, V lost 4 bases, and 6 bases had no gene match. This CDR3 contains 16 residues. Germline CDR1 is GTSNPN and CDR2 is SVGIG (reference sequence). In nucleotides, the CDR3 is TGTGCCTGGAATGTCCGGACAGGGGGCTCTGGAAACACCATATATTTT. Its translation is CAWNVRTGGSGNTIYF.

This clone appeared once. The rearrangement links TRBV2 to TRBJ2-1; TRBD2 agrees at 7 bases. The trim removed 3 bases at V and 8 bases at J, leaving 1 base unmatched. From germline, CDR1 is SNHLY and CDR2 FYNNEI. The CDR3 extends over 12 amino acids. CDR3 nucleotides: TGTGCCAGCAGTGACGGGAGGTATGAGCAGTTCTTC. It specifies CASSDGRYEQFF.

This clone appeared a few times. The chain joins TRBV10-3 to TRBJ1-5; D not certain. The CDR3 spans 14 residues. Germline lookup yields CDR1 ENHRY and CDR2 SYGVKD. The V gene lost 4 bases and the J gene lost 4 bases, with 11 bases spanning the gap. CDR3 DNA: TGTGCCATCAGTGGACTACGGCGGAATCAGCCCCAGCATTTT. This gives the protein CAISGLRRNQPQHF.

The chain recombines TRBV5-6 with TRBJ1-2; D unclear. Trimming left V 1 base short and J 2 bases short, with 6 bases between. Germline CDR1 reads SGHDT; CDR2 reads YYEEEE. The CDR3 contains 13 residues. This chain's CDR3 is CASSLRVNYGYTF. CDR3 sequence (DNA): TGTGCCAGCAGCTTGAGAGTAAACTATGGCTACACCTTC.

This clone appeared a single time. This chain joins TRBV6-5 and TRBJ1-6; D might be TRBD1 (6 bases). This CDR3 is 14 amino acids long. Trimming took 6 bases from V and 9 from J, leaving 15 bases between them. Per germline, CDR1 MNHEY and CDR2 SVGAGI. CDR3 residues: CASRKGHGGSPLHF. CDR3 bases: TGTGCCAGCAGAAAGGGACATGGTGGTTCACCCCTCCACTTT.

The chain carries TRBV6-5 and TRBJ1-1; maybe TRBD1 (5 bases). Germline loops: CDR1 MNHEY, CDR2 SVGAGI. The length of the CDR3 is 15 residues. V shed 7 bases and J shed 3 bases, with 18 bases lying between them. The CDR3 reads CASNGWGGVDTEAFF. Here the CDR3 DNA reads TGTGCCAGCAACGGCTGGGGGGGTGTGGACACTGAAGCTTTCTTT.

The genes are TRBV7-2 and TRBJ1-5; D remains ambiguous. Per the germline V gene, CDR1 is SGHTA and CDR2 is FQGNSA. V was shortened by 1 base and J by 6 bases, with 10 bases between the two germline ends. CDR3 length: 14 residues. The CDR3 DNA follows: TGTGCCAGCAGCTTAGAGGGAGGAGGTCAGCCCCAGCATTTT. Amino acids: CASSLEGGGQPQHF. The variable domain in full, completed from reference TRBV7-2 and TRBJ1-5, reads GAGVSQSPSNKVTEKGKDVELRCDPISGHTALYWYRQSLGQGLEFLIYFQGNSAPDKSGLPSDRFSAERTGGSVSTLTIQRTQQEDSAVYLCASSLEGGGQPQHFGDGTRLSIL.

The V and J genes are TRBV6-6 and TRBJ2-7; 11 bases are a match to TRBD2. The V gene's germline CDR1 is MNHNY and CDR2 SVGAGI (reference sequence). V shed 1 base, J shed 0 bases, and the junction held 2 bases outside the gene matches. This CDR3 comprises 16 residues. CDR3 sequence (DNA): TGTGCCAGCAGTTACTTAGCGGGGGGGGACTCCTACGAGCAGTACTTC. It is translated as CASSYLAGGDSYEQYF.